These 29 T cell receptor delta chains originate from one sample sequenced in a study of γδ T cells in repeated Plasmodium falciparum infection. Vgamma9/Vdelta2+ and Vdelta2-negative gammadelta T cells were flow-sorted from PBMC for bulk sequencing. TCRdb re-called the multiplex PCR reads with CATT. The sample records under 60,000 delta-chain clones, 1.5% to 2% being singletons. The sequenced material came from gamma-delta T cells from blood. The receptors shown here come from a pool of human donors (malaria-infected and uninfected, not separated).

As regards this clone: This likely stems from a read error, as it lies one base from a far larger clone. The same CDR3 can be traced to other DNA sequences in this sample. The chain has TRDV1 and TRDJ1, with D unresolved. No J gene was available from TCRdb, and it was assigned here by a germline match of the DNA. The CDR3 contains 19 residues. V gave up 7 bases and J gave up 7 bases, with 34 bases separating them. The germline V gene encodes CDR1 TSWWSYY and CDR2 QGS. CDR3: CALASALRLGAPPAGKLIF. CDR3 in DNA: TGTGCTCTTGCGTCAGCACTCCGTCTCGGGGCCCCTCCTGCAGGTAAACTCATCTTT.

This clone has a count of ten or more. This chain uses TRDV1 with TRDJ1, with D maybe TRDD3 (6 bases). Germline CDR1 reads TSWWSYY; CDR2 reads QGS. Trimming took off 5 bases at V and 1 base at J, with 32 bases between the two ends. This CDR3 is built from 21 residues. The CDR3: CALGLHYFPSWGWGLTDKLIF. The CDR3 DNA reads TGTGCTCTTGGGCTACACTATTTTCCCTCTTGGGGGTGGGGGCTCACCGATAAACTCATCTTT.

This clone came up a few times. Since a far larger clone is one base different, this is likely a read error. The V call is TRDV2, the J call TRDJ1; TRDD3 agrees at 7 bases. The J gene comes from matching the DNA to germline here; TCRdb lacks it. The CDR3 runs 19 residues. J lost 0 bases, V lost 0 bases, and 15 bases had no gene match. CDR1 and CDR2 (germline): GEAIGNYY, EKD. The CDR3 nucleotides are TGTGCCTGTGACACCGGAGTAATACTGGGGATGCGGTACACCGATAAACTCATCTTT. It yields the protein CACDTGVILGMRYTDKLIF.

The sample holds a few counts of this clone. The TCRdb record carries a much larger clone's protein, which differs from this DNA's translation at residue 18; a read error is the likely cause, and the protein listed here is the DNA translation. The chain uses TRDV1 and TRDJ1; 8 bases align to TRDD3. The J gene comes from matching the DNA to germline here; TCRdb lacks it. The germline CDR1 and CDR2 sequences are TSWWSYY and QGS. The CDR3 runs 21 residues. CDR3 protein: CALGELRTYNRTGGCTDELIF. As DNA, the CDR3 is TGTGCTCTTGGGGAACTAAGGACCTACAACCGAACTGGGGGTTGCACCGATGAACTCATCTTT.

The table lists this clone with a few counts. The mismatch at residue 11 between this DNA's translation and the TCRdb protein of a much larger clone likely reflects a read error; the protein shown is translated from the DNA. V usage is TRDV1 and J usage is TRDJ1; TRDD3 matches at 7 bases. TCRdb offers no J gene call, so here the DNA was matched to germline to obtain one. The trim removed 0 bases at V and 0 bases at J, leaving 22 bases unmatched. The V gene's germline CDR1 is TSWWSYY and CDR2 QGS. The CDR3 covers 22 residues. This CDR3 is CALGELGLERRIRERYTDKLIF. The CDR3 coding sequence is TGTGCTCTTGGGGAACTCGGGCTCGAACGACGGATACGCGAACGATACACCGATAAACTCATCTTT.

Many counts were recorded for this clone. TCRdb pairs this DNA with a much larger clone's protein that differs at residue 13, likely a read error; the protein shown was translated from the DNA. The CDR3 region is CALGERGRRALYADKLIF. The DNA of the CDR3 is TGTGCTCTTGGGGAACGAGGAAGGCGAGCGCTTTACGCCGATAAACTCATCTTT. The chain recombines TRDV1 with TRDJ1; D ambiguous. CDR3 length equals 18 residues. V shed 1 base and J shed 3 bases, with 21 bases lying between them. Germline V CDR1 and CDR2: TSWWSYY, QGS.

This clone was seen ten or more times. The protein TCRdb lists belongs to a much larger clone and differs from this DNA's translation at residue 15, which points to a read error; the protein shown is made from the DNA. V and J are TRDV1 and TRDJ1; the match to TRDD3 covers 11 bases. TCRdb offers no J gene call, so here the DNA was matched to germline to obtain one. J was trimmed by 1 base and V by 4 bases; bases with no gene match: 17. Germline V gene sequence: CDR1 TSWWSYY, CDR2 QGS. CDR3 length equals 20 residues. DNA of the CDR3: TGTGCTCTTGGGGGAAAAGGACGAAGGAGACTGGGGGATAGCACCGATAAACTCATCTTT. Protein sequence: CALGGKGRRRLGDSTDKLIF.

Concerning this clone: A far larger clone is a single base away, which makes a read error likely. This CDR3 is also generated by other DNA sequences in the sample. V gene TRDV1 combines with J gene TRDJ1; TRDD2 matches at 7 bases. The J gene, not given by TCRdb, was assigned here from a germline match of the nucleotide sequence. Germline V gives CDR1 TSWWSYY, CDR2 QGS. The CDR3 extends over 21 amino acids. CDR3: CALGEPRLFLGGYPRRTKLIF. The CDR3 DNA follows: TGTGCTCTCGGGGAGCCCCGGCTCTTCCTAGGGGGCTATCCCAGACGTACTAAACTCATCTTT.

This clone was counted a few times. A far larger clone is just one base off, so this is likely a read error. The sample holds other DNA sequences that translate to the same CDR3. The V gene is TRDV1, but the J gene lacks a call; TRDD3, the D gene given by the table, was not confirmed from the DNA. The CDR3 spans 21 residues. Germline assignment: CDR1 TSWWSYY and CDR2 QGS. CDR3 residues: CALGEPGLGRLGDLYTDKLIF. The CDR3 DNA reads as TGTGCTCTTGGGGAACCCGGCCTAGGTAGACTGGGGGATCTGTACACCGATAAGCTCATCTTT.

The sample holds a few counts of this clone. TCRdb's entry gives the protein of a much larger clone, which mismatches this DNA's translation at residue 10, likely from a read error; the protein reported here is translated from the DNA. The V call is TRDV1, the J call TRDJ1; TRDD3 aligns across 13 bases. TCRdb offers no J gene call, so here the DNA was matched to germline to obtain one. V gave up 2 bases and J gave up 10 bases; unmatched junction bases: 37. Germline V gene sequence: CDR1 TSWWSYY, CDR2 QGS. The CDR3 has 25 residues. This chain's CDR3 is CALGEISAPPRAPYWGIRVTIGLIF. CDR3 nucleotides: TGTGCTCTTGGGGAAATTTCGGCTCCCCCTCGGGCCCCGTACTGGGGGATACGGGTTACAATAGGACTCATCTTT.

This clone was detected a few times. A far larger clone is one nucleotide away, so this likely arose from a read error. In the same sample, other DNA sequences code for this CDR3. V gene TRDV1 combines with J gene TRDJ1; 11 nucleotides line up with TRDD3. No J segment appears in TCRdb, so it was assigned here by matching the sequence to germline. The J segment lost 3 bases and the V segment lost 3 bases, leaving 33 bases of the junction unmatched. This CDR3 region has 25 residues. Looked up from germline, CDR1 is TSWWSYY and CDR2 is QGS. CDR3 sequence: CALGDLSTPFPEGLYWGITSDKLIF. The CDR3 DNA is TGTGCTCTTGGGGACTTGTCCACCCCATTCCCTGAGGGATTGTACTGGGGGATAACGTCCGATAAACTCATCTTT.

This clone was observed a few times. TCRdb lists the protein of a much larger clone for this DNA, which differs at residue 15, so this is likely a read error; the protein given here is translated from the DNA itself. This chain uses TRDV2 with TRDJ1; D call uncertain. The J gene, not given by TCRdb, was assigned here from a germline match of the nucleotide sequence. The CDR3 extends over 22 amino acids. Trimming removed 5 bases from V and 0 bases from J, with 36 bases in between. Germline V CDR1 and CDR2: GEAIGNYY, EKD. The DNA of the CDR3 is TGTGCCTGTGCAGCGCGCCGAATATTCTTCAACCGACTCCCCGCTTACACCGATAAACTCATCTTT. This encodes CACAARRIFFNRLPAYTDKLIF.

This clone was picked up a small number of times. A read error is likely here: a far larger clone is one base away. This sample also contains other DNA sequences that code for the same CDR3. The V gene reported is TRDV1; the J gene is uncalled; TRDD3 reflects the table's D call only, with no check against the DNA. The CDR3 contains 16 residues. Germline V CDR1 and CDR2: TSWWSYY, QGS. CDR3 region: CALATWGIFSTDKLIF. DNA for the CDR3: TGTGCTCTTGCCACCTGGGGGATCTTTTCCACCGATAAACTCATCTTC.

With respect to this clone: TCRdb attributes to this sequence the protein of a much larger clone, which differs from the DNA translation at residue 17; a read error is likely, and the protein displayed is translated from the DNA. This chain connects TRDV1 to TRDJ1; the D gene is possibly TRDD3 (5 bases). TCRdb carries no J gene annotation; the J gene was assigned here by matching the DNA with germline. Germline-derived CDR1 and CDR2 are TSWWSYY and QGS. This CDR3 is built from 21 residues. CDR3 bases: TGTGCTCTTGGGGAACTCAAGCGGACGGGTCACCATCAATGGGGCACCAATAAACTCATCTTT. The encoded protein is CALGELKRTGHHQWGTNKLIF.

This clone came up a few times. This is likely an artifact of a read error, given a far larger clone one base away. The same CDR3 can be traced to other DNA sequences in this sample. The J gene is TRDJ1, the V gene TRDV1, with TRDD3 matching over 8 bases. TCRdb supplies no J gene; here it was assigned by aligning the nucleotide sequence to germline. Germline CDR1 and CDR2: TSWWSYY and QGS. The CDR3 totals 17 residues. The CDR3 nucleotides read TGTGCTCTCTATCTGGGGGACCCAAAGCACTACACTGATAAACTCATCTTT. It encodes CALYLGDPKHYTDKLIF.

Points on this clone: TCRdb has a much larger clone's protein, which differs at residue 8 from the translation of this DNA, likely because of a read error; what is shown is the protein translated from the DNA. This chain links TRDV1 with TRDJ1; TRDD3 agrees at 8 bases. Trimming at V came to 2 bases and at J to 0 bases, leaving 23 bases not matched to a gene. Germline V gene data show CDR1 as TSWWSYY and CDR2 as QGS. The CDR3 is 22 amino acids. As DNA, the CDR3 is TGTGCTCTTGGGGAAGGTGTTGCCCGGGGCCGACTGGGGGCTCCGTACACCGATAAACTCATCTTT. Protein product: CALGEGVARGRLGAPYTDKLIF.

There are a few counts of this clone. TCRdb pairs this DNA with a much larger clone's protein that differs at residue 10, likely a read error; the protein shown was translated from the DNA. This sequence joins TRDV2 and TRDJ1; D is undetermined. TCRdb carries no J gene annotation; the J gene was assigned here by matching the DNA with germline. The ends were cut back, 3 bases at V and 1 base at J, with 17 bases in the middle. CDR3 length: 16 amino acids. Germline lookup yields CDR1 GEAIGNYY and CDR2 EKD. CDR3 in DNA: TGTGCCTGTGACGCTCTATATACCTTGTGCACCGATAAACTCATCTTT. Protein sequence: CACDALYTLCTDKLIF.

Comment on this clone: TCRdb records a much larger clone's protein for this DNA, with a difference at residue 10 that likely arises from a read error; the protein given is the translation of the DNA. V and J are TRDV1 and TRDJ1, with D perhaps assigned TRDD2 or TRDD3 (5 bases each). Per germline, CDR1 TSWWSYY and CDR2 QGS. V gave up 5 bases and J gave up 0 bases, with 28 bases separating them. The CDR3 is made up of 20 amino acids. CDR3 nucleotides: TGTGCTCTTGGGCCTTTCCTCTCCTCCATACGAGTTTCTTACACCGATAAACTCATCTTT. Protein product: CALGPFLSSIRVSYTDKLIF.

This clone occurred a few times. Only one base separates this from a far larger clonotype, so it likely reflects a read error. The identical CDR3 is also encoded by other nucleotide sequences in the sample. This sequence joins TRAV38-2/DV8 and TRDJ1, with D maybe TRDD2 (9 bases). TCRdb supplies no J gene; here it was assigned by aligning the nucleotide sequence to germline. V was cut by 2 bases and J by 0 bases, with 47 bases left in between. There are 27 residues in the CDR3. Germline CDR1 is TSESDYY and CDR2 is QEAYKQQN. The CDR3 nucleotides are TGTGCTTATAGGAGTCGGGGGGGGAAAACCTTCCTACGCGCCCTCCGTACTGGGGGTCCTCACACCGATAAACTCATCTTT. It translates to CAYRSRGGKTFLRALRTGGPHTDKLIF.

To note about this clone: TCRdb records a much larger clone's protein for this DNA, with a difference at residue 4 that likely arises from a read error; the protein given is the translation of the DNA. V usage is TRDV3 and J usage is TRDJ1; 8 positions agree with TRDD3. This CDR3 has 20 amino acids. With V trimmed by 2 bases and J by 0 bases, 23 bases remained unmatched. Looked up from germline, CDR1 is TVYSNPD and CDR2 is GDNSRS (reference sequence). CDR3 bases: TGTGCCTTTCCTACGTCCCGATACTGGGGGCCTCCTAGGTACACCGATAAACTCATCTTT. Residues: CAFPTSRYWGPPRYTDKLIF.

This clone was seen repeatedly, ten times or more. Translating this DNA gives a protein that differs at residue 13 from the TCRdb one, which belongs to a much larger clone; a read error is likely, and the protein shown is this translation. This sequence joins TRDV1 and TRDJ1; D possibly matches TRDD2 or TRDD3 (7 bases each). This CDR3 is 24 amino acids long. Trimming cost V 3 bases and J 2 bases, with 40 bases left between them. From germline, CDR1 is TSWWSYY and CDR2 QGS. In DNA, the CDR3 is TGTGCTCTTGGGGATCGCAAGGCCTTCCTTTCCTCGTGCTGGGGGTCCCGAGGAACCGATAAACTCATCTTT. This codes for CALGDRKAFLSSCWGSRGTDKLIF.

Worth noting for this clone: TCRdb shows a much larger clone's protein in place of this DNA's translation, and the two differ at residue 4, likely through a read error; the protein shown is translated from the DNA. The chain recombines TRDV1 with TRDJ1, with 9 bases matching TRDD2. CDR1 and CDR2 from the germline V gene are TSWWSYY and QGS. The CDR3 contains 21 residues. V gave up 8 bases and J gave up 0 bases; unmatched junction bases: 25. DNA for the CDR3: TGTGCTCTTTGGGTCTCGCCTTCCTACGTAGTACTGGCCGAGTACACCGATAAACTCATCTTT. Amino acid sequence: CALWVSPSYVVLAEYTDKLIF.

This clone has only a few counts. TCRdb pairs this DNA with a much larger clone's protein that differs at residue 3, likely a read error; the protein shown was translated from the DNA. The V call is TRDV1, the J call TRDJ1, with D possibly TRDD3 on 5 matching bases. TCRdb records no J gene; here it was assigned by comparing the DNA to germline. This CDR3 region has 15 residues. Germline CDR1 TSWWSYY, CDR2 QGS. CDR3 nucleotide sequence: TGTGCCGAAGGGCGGGGAACCGGCTCCACCGATAAACTCATCTTT. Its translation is CAEGRGTGSTDKLIF.

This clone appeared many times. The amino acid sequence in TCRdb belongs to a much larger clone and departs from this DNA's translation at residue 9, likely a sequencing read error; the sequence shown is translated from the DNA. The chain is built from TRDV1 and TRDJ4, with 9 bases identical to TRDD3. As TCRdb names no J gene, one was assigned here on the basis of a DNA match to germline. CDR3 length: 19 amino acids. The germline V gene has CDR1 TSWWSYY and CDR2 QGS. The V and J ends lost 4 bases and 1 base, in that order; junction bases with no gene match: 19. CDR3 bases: TGTGCTCTTGGGGTGAGCTTCCCATCCCGTACTGGGGGAGACAGACCCCTGATCTTT. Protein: CALGVSFPSRTGGDRPLIF.

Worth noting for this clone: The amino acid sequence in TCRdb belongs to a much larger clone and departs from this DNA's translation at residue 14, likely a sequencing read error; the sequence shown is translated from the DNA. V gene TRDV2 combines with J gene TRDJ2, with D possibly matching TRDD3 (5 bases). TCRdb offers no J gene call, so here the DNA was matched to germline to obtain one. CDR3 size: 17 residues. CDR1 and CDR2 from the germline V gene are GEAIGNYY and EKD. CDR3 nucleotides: TGTGCCTGTGACACCGTTGGGGACCAATCTGACAGAGCAAAACTCTTCTTT. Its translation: CACDTVGDQSDRAKLFF.

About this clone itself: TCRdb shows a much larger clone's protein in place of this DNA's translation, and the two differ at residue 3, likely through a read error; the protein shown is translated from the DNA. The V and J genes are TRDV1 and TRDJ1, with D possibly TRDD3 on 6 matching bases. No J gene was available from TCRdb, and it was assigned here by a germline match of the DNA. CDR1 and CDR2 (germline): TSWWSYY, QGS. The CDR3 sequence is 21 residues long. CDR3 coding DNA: TGTGCTCCTGGGGAACTACTATTCGCCTACGTTGTTCCGCAGTACACCGATAAACTCATCTTT. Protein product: CAPGELLFAYVVPQYTDKLIF.

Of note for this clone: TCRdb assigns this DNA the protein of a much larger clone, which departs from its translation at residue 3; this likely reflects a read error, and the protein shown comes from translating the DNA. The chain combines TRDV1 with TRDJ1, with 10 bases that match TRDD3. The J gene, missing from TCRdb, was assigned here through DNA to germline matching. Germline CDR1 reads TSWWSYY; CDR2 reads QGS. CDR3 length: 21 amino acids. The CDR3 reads CAPGELGPTELLGDWCDKLIF. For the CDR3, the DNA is TGTGCTCCTGGGGAACTCGGTCCTACAGAGCTACTGGGGGATTGGTGCGATAAACTCATCTTT.

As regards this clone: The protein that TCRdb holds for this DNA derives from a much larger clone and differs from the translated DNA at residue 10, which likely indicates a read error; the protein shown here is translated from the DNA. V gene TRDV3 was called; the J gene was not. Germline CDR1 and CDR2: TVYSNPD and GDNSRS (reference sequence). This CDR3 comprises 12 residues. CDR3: CAFVAGPKRAIF. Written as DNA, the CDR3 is TGTGCCTTTGTAGCTGGGCCGAAGAGGGCCATCTTT.

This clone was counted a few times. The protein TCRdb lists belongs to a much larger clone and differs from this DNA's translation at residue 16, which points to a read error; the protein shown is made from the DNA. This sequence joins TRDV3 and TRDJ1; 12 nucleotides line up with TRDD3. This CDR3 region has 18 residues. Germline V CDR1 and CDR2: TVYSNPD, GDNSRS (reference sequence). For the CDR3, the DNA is TGTGCCTTTTCGACTGGGGGATACTTCAGAGTCGACACCGATAAACCCATCTTT. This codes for CAFSTGGYFRVDTDKPIF.